The next 26 T cell receptor beta chains were all read from a single sample in a study of breast tumors, draining lymph nodes, adjacent tissues. Breast cancer patients provided tissue from their axillary draining lymph nodes. Using its own MiXCR run on the multiplex PCR reads, TCRdb lists one record per CDR3 protein. Of some 120,000 distinct CDR3 sequences listed, roughly 20% are singletons. The sequencing sample was made of axillary lymph node tissue. The receptors stem from a female donor with breast cancer. Some clones in this sample may be carry-over from other donors' samples.

Ten or more counts support this clonotype. The chain combines TRBV12-3 or TRBV12-4 with TRBJ2-7, with 8 bases identical to TRBD2. CDR3 length equals 13 residues. V was pared by 8 bases and J by 4 bases, with 7 bases of the junction left unmatched. CDR3 in amino acids: CASCPGGSYEQYF. CDR3 nucleotides: TGTGCCAGCTGCCCGGGAGGGTCATACGAGCAGTACTTC.

With respect to this clonotype: Possible read error: a much larger clone is one base away. The V gene is TRBV4-1, the J gene TRBJ2-5; no definite D call. This CDR3 contains 14 residues. Germline V lookup: CDR1 MGHRA, CDR2 YSYEKL. V was trimmed by 1 base and J by 5 bases, leaving 11 bases between them. CDR3 coding DNA: TGCGCCAGCAGCCAAGTGACTTGCAGTGAGACCCAGTACTTC. Translation gives CASSQVTCSETQYF.

Of note for this clonotype: This may arise from a read error, as a much more abundant clone is one base away. The rearrangement joins TRBV5-1 to TRBJ2-7, with TRBD1 matching over 7 bases. The germline V gene has CDR1 SGHRS and CDR2 YFSETQ. The CDR3 totals 15 residues. V lost 3 bases and J lost 4; bases outside the gene matches: 10. This CDR3 is CASSSAYRGEYEQYF. The CDR3 DNA is TGCGCCAGCAGCTCAGCCTACAGGGGAGAATACGAGCAGTACTTC.

This chain links TRBV29-1 with TRBJ2-1; 8 positions agree with TRBD2. The germline V gene encodes CDR1 SQVTM and CDR2 ANQGSEA. The CDR3 loop spans 14 amino acids. With 5 bases clipped from V and 6 bases from J, the junction kept 9 bases outside the gene matches. The CDR3 coding sequence is TGCAGCGTTCTAATGGGTAGCGGGATCAATGAGCAGTTCTTC. Translating gives CSVLMGSGINEQFF.

This clonotype was seen many times. V and J are TRBV14 and TRBJ2-3; D perhaps matches TRBD1 (5 bases). The CDR3 has 17 amino acids. Germline values: CDR1 SGHDN, CDR2 FVKESK. V lost 1 base and J 0 bases, leaving 14 bases between the germline ends. This CDR3 is CASSQVSAGFSTDTQYF. The CDR3, as DNA: TGTGCCAGCAGCCAAGTGAGCGCAGGGTTTAGCACAGATACGCAGTATTTT.

This clonotype was detected only a few times. The gene calls are TRBV3-1 and TRBJ1-4; D gene ambiguous. This CDR3 is built from 16 residues. Germline CDR1 is LGHDT and CDR2 is YNNKEL (reference sequence). V lost 4 bases and J lost 6, with 18 bases in between. This chain's CDR3 is CASSPPFVGLDEKLFF. CDR3 bases: TGTGCCAGCAGCCCCCCATTCGTGGGCCTAGATGAAAAACTGTTTTTT.

Of note for this clonotype: This clone may be a read error of a much larger clone one base away. The rearrangement uses TRBV7-9 and TRBJ1-2; the match to TRBD1 covers 8 bases. The V gene's germline CDR1 is SEHNR and CDR2 FQNEAQ (reference sequence). The CDR3 is made up of 16 amino acids. The CDR3 DNA reads TGTGCCGGCAGAAGTGGGACAGGAGGTGGTGACTATGGCTACACCTTC. Translated, it gives CAGRSGTGGGDYGYTF.

In regard to this clonotype: This may arise from a read error, as a much more abundant clone is one base away. The rearrangement uses TRBV5-5 and TRBJ2-7; no reliable D call. The CDR3 totals 15 residues. CDR1 is SGHKS and CDR2 is YYEKEE in the germline V gene (reference sequence). The V and J ends lost 4 bases and 8 bases respectively, with 22 bases between them. The CDR3 DNA reads TGTGCCAGCAGCCCTGGGCCATTACCCGATTACAAGCAGTACTTC. Translated, it gives CASSPGPLPDYKQYF.

This clonotype appeared many times. This sequence joins TRBV6-1 and TRBJ2-2; 8 bases are shared with TRBD2. The junction had 3 bases not matched to a gene; V was cut back by 5 bases and J by 4 bases. The CDR3 is 14 amino acids. Germline loops: CDR1 MNHNS, CDR2 SASEGT. This CDR3 is CASSREGFTGELFF. DNA of the CDR3: TGTGCCAGCAGTCGGGAGGGCTTCACCGGGGAGCTGTTTTTT.

This clonotype was observed at least ten times. The chain links TRBV11-2 to TRBJ2-2, with 7 bases aligning to TRBD1. Germline values: CDR1 SGHAT, CDR2 FQNNGV. This CDR3 region has 14 residues. The J segment lost 5 bases and the V segment lost 5 bases, leaving 5 bases of the junction unmatched. As DNA, the CDR3 is TGTGCCAGCAGCCAATCGACAGGGACCGGGGAGCTGTTTTTT. It translates to CASSQSTGTGELFF.

This chain joins TRBV30 and TRBJ2-1; 14 positions agree with TRBD2. The CDR3 has 16 residues. Looked up from germline, CDR1 is GTSNPN and CDR2 is SVGIG (reference sequence). After removal of 7 bases from V and 8 bases from J, the junction contained 13 bases not matched to a gene. The CDR3 sequence is CALSWGLAGADHEQFF. The CDR3 bases are TGTGCCTTAAGTTGGGGACTAGCGGGAGCTGACCATGAGCAGTTCTTC.

This clonotype was observed at least ten times. The J gene is TRBJ2-1, the V gene TRBV6-5; 14 bases match TRBD2. The CDR3 loop spans 15 amino acids. In germline, CDR1 is MNHEY, CDR2 SVGAGI. The junction had 6 bases not matched to a gene; V was cut back by 6 bases and J by 8 bases. DNA for the CDR3: TGTGCCAGCAGAGCCGGGACTAGCGGGAGAGATGAGCAGTTCTTC. Amino acid sequence: CASRAGTSGRDEQFF.

The chain couples TRBV3-1 to TRBJ1-5; 7 bases map to TRBD1. The V gene's germline CDR1 is LGHDT and CDR2 YNNKEL (reference sequence). J lost 7 bases, V lost 2 bases, and 14 bases had no gene match. The CDR3 contains 17 residues. CDR3 in DNA: TGTGCCAGCAGCCAAAACCCAGGGGGACGGGGGGAACAGCCCCAGCATTTT. Translation gives CASSQNPGGRGEQPQHF. Full variable domain (rest looked up from reference TRBV3-1 and TRBJ1-5): DTAVSQTPKYLVTQMGNDKSIKCEQNLGHDTMYWYKQDSKKFLKIMFSYNNKELIINETVPNRFSPKSPDKAHLNLHINSLELGDSAVYFCASSQNPGGRGEQPQHFGDGTRLSIL.

This clonotype was observed at least ten times. V usage is TRBV20-1 and J usage is TRBJ2-1; 8 nucleotides line up with TRBD2. Per germline, CDR1 DFQATT and CDR2 SNEGSKA (reference sequence). J lost 1 base, V lost 3 bases, and 5 bases had no gene match. The CDR3 is made up of 15 amino acids. This CDR3 reads CSASSSGRSYNEQFF. The CDR3 region has the DNA TGCAGTGCTAGCTCCAGCGGGAGATCCTACAATGAGCAGTTCTTC.

This clonotype has ten or more counts. The chain couples TRBV24-1 to TRBJ2-5; TRBD2 matches 16 bases. The CDR3 contains 18 residues. Trimming cost V 2 bases and J 5 bases; bases outside gene matches: 7. Per germline, CDR1 KGHDR and CDR2 SFDVKD. The CDR3 spells CATSDSGTSGRVYETQYF. The CDR3 DNA reads TGTGCCACCAGTGATTCAGGGACTAGCGGGAGGGTTTACGAGACCCAGTACTTC.

As for this clonotype: A read error may explain this, as a much larger clone is one base away. The gene calls are TRBV30 and TRBJ2-3; weak D call: TRBD2 (5 bases). Trimming removed 5 bases at V and 3 bases at J, with 18 bases between. Germline CDR1 and CDR2: GTSNPN and SVGIG (reference sequence). The CDR3 loop spans 15 amino acids. The CDR3 reads CAWDRAASATDTQYF. For the CDR3, the DNA is TGTGCCTGGGATCGAGCGGCGAGTGCGACAGATACGCAGTATTTT.

At least ten counts were recorded for this clonotype. V is TRBV5-1 and J is TRBJ2-7, with D possibly matching TRBD1 (5 bases). V lost 3 bases, J lost 3 bases, and 13 bases lay in between. The CDR3 spans 14 residues. Germline V gives CDR1 SGHRS, CDR2 YFSETQ. The CDR3 loop is CASSSIGEVYEQYF. The DNA for the CDR3 is TGCGCCAGCAGCTCGATAGGGGAAGTCTACGAGCAGTACTTC.

This clonotype showed up just a few times. The chain couples TRBV18 to TRBJ2-5; D is unclear. The CDR3 runs to 12 residues. V lost 6 bases and J 0 bases, leaving 5 bases between the germline ends. From germline, CDR1 is KGHSH and CDR2 LQKENI. The CDR3 bases are TGTGCCAGCTCCCAGTACCAAGAGACCCAGTACTTC. This translates into CASSQYQETQYF.

This clonotype was counted at least ten times. The chain has TRBV11-3 and TRBJ2-1; TRBD2 is a possible D gene (6 bases). The CDR3 has 15 amino acids. The germline gives CDR1 SGHNT, CDR2 YENEEA. Trimming took off 4 bases at V and 4 bases at J, with 14 bases between the two ends. The DNA for the CDR3 is TGTGCCAGCAGCTCTTCCCGGGACTCATACAATGAGCAGTTCTTC. Its protein is CASSSSRDSYNEQFF.

This clonotype was seen a handful of times. The V and J genes are TRBV27 and TRBJ1-2; TRBD1 is a possible D gene (6 bases). The CDR3 runs to 14 residues. Deletions cut 5 bases from V and 7 bases from J, with 17 bases between. Germline V gives CDR1 MNHEY, CDR2 SMNVEV (reference sequence). The CDR3 DNA reads as TGTGCCAGCAGTCCGACAGGCTCTCTTTCTGGCTACACCTTC. Its translation: CASSPTGSLSGYTF.

In regard to this clonotype: A read error may be the cause here, since a much bigger clone is one base away. The rearrangement joins TRBV19 to TRBJ2-7; TRBD1 matches 8 bases. After removal of 2 bases from V and 2 bases from J, the junction contained 2 bases not matched to a gene. The CDR3 is made up of 14 amino acids. CDR1 and CDR2 from the germline V gene are LNHDA and SQIVND (reference sequence). CDR3 loop: CASSISGGAYEQYF. DNA for the CDR3: TGTGCCAGTAGTATATCAGGGGGCGCCTACGAGCAGTACTTC.

Of note for this clonotype: This may stem from a read error, because a much larger clone lies one nucleotide away. The rearrangement uses TRBV20-1 and TRBJ2-1, with 11 bases aligning to TRBD2. This CDR3 spans 12 amino acids. Germline values: CDR1 DFQATT, CDR2 SNEGSKA (reference sequence). CDR3 in amino acids: CGASFLAGGQFF. In DNA form, the CDR3 reads TGCGGTGCTAGTTTCCTAGCGGGAGGGCAGTTCTTC.

This clonotype was picked up many times. J is TRBJ2-3 and V is TRBV3-1; TRBD2 agrees at 7 bases. CDR3 length equals 13 residues. Germline CDR1 reads LGHDT; CDR2 reads YNNKEL (reference sequence). Unmatched junction bases numbered 1, after V lost 7 bases and J lost 0 bases. The CDR3 DNA reads as TGTGCCAGCACAGCGGGGAGCACAGATACGCAGTATTTT. Its translation: CASTAGSTDTQYF.

This clonotype occurred many times. The V call is TRBV19, the J call TRBJ1-3; D is perhaps TRBD1 (5 bases). V shed 5 bases and J shed 4 bases, with 9 bases lying between them. Germline lookup yields CDR1 LNHDA and CDR2 SQIVND (reference sequence). The CDR3 is 13 amino acids. The CDR3, as DNA: TGTGCCAGTAGTCCTCAGGGAGGAAACACCATATATTTT. It is translated as CASSPQGGNTIYF.

Many counts were recorded for this clonotype. V gene TRBV7-8 combines with J gene TRBJ1-5; D uncertain. The CDR3 consists of 13 residues. CDR1 and CDR2 from the germline V gene are SGHVS and FQNEAQ. The V and J ends lost 2 bases and 1 base respectively, with 3 bases between them. In DNA form, the CDR3 reads TGTGCCAGCAGCTTATCCAGCAATCAGCCCCAGCATTTT. It specifies CASSLSSNQPQHF.

This chain connects TRBV6-1 to TRBJ2-5; D is uncertain. The CDR3 spans 16 residues. Germline V CDR1 and CDR2: MNHNS, SASEGT. V lost 0 bases to trimming and J lost 3 bases, with 14 bases between them. The chain's CDR3 is CASSEAYDNGEETQYF. In nucleotides, the CDR3 is TGTGCCAGCAGTGAAGCATATGATAATGGGGAAGAGACCCAGTACTTC.